This is a list of T cell receptor beta chains from one sample in a study of OX40 agonist ivuxolimab in advanced cancers. TCRdb keeps only in-frame clones here, not all; method: immunoSEQ multiplex PCR. This sample has about 80,000 clones, with 87% found just once. The sample consisted of CD4+ or CD8+ T cells sorted from blood, taken in a trial of the OX40 agonist ivuxolimab. These receptors were collected from an adult with an advanced solid tumor such as melanoma, head and neck, liver or kidney cancer. Each CDR3 is given with its conserved first and last residue. A D gene is named only where the DNA matches it firmly. A row's size may be missing; if present it is once, few, many or a size class.

v_call	d_call	clone_size	j_call	cdr3_aa	cdr3_nt
TRBV4-1	TRBD2	-	TRBJ2-5	CASSQDIGLAAPTQYF	TGCGCCAGCAGCCAAGATATTGGACTAGCGGCGCCGACCCAGTACTTC
TRBV2	TRBD1	-	TRBJ1-2	CASSGQGHYGYTF	TGTGCCAGCAGTGGACAGGGGCACTATGGCTACACCTTC
TRBV19	-	once	TRBJ1-2	CASSPRQHYGYTF	TGTGCCAGTAGCCCGAGACAGCACTATGGCTACACCTTC
TRBV11-2	TRBD2	-	TRBJ2-1	CASSLKGLAGVVSRNEQFF	TGTGCCAGCAGCTTAAAGGGACTAGCGGGAGTAGTAAGCCGGAATGAGCAGTTCTTC
TRBV9	TRBD1	-	TRBJ2-1	CASSVGQGLTYNEQFF	TGTGCCAGCAGCGTTGGACAGGGCCTTACCTACAATGAGCAGTTCTTC
TRBV20-1	-	few	TRBJ2-1	CSASRGSEQFF	TGCAGTGCTAGTCGGGGTAGTGAGCAGTTCTTC
TRBV10-1	TRBD2	-	TRBJ2-7	CASSGGLAGPYEQYF	TGCGCCAGCAGTGGCGGACTAGCGGGACCCTACGAGCAGTACTTC
TRBV7-5	-	-	TRBJ2-7	CVRSLARPLYEQYF	TGTGTCAGAAGCTTAGCGCGTCCTCTATACGAGCAGTACTTC
TRBV7-2	-	-	TRBJ2-5	CASTLYRAGLQETQYF	TGTGCCAGCACCTTGTACCGGGCCGGCCTCCAAGAGACCCAGTACTTC
TRBV11-2	-	-	TRBJ2-3	CASSGWVGNTDTQYF	TGTGCCAGCAGCGGGTGGGTGGGAAACACAGATACGCAGTATTTT
TRBV11-2	-	-	TRBJ2-5	CASSHGAQGGQETQYF	TGTGCCAGCAGCCATGGAGCCCAGGGGGGACAAGAGACCCAGTACTTC
TRBV19	-	-	TRBJ1-2	CASSRGQQPSGGYTF	TGTGCCAGTAGTCGCGGACAGCAACCCTCAGGGGGCTACACCTTC
TRBV27	-	-	TRBJ1-4	CASSLVGTTNEKLFF	TGTGCCAGCAGTTTAGTCGGGACAACTAATGAAAAACTGTTTTTT
TRBV18	TRBD2	-	TRBJ2-3	CASSGTSGSSSTDTQYF	TGTGCCAGCTCAGGGACTAGCGGGAGCTCGAGCACAGATACGCAGTATTTT
TRBV5-6	-	-	TRBJ2-1	CASSYRRGEQFF	TGTGCCAGCAGTTACAGAAGGGGTGAGCAGTTCTTC
TRBV19	TRBD1	few	TRBJ1-1	CASSITGGNTEAFF	TGTGCCAGTAGTATAACAGGGGGCAACACTGAAGCTTTCTTT
TRBV29-1	-	once	TRBJ2-5	CSVGPTSRETQYF	TGCAGCGTTGGACCCACGTCTAGAGAGACCCAGTACTTC
TRBV5-1	-	few	TRBJ1-4	CASSLLADRGEKLFF	TGCGCCAGCAGCTTGTTGGCCGATCGGGGGGAAAAACTGTTTTTT